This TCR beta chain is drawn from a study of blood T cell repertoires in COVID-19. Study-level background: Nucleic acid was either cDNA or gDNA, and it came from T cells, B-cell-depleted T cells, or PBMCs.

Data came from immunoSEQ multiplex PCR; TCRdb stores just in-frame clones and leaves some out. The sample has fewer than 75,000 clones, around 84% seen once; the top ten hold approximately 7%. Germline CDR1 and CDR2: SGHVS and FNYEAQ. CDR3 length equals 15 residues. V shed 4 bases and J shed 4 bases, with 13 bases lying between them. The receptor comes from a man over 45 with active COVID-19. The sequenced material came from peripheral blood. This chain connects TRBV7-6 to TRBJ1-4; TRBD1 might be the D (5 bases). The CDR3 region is CASSSGTDYNEKLFF. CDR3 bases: TGTGCCAGCAGCTCTGGGACGGACTATAATGAAAAACTGTTTTTT.